One sample yielded the 17 T cell receptor beta chains listed below, sequenced in a study of T-cell reconstitution after alpha-beta-depleted transplantation in children (dated by TCRdb to the mid-2010s). Library preparation employed PCR. The sample was run on an Illumina HiSeq 2500. To normalize quantification of the TCRbeta repertoire, the TCR libraries were built with molecular barcoding that relied on unique molecular identifiers. TCRdb ran its own pipeline on the public reads, namely fastp trimming at Q25 and MiXCR clone calling, and kept in-frame beta chains. When rows share a CDR3 protein, they turn into one entry using the most common DNA and genes. The sample table shows over 550,000 distinct CDR3 sequences, and over 9.5% are seen once. The biggest ten clones account for roughly 4% of the sample. The sequences come from PBMCs from the stem cell graft donor, collected from the stem cell graft. These receptors all come from a human donor who donated a stem cell graft to a child with acute myeloid leukemia.

This clonotype has only a few counts. The rearrangement uses TRBV21-1 and TRBJ1-4; the table gives TRBD1 as D, unverified against the DNA. TRBV21-1 is classified as a pseudogene. The length of the CDR3 is 19 residues. The CDR3: CASSGSSLRGTATNEKLFF. CDR3 nucleotides: TGTGCCAGCAGCGGATCCTCCCTGAGGGGGACTGCAACTAATGAAAAACTGTTTTTT.

This clonotype was found many times. This sequence joins TRBV29-1 and TRBJ1-1; 8 nucleotides align to TRBD1. The V and J ends lost 8 bases and 0 bases, in that order; junction bases with no gene match: 8. Germline V CDR1 and CDR2: SQVTM, ANQGSEA. The CDR3 length is 14 residues. CDR3 coding DNA: TGCAGCTCTGACAGGGGAATCATGAACACTGAAGCTTTCTTT. It is translated as CSSDRGIMNTEAFF.

The sample holds a few counts of this clonotype. V and J are TRBV27 and TRBJ2-7, with 13 bases identical to TRBD2. The J segment lost 5 bases and the V segment lost 0 bases, leaving 1 base of the junction unmatched. CDR3 length: 15 amino acids. Germline V gene data show CDR1 as MNHEY and CDR2 as SMNVEV (reference sequence). The CDR3 DNA follows: TGTGCCAGCAGTTTATCCGGACTAGCGGGAGACGAGCAGTACTTC. Its protein is CASSLSGLAGDEQYF.

Here the CDR3 DNA reads TGTGCTAGTGGTGGGGGACTGGCTAAGCTTGCGGATACGCAGTATTTT. Its protein is CASGGGLAKLADTQYF. The rearrangement links TRBV12-5 to TRBJ2-3; D is possibly TRBD2 (6 bases). Germline loops: CDR1 LGHNT, CDR2 FRNRAP. Between the trimmed V and J ends, which lost 5 bases and 6 bases, there was a span of 21 bases. The CDR3 is made up of 16 amino acids.

In this sample, this clonotype turned up many times. The rearrangement uses TRBV5-1 and TRBJ2-1; TRBD2 might be the D (5 bases). Trimming pared 5 bases from V and 8 bases from J, leaving 17 bases between. CDR3 length: 14 residues. The germline V gene encodes CDR1 SGHRS and CDR2 YFSETQ. This chain's CDR3 is CASRPGSPADEQFF. In nucleotides, the CDR3 is TGCGCCAGCAGACCGGGATCACCGGCCGATGAGCAGTTCTTC.

This clonotype was seen a handful of times. The V gene is TRBV20-1, the J gene TRBJ2-7, with 8 bases aligning to TRBD2. From germline, CDR1 is DFQATT and CDR2 SNEGSKA (reference sequence). The CDR3 covers 15 residues. Losses at the gene ends were 0 bases for V and 5 bases for J; bases not matched to a gene: 9. CDR3 in amino acids: CSARDPTSGPDEQYF. CDR3 nucleotides: TGCAGTGCTAGAGATCCAACTAGCGGCCCTGACGAGCAGTACTTC.

This clonotype occurred many times. Here the CDR3 reads CAINLGADYEQYF. CDR3 nucleotides: TGTGCCATCAATCTTGGGGCGGACTACGAGCAGTACTTC. The chain joins TRBV10-3 to TRBJ2-7; possibly TRBD1 for D (5 bases). Trimming cost V 7 bases and J 3 bases, with 13 bases left between them. The germline CDR1 and CDR2 sequences are ENHRY and SYGVKD. The length of the CDR3 is 13 residues.

V usage is TRBV7-2 and J usage is TRBJ2-5, with D uncertain. The ends were cut back, 1 base at V and 7 bases at J, with 13 bases in the middle. This CDR3 contains 14 residues. Per the germline V gene, CDR1 is SGHTA and CDR2 is FQGNSA. CDR3: CASSLVVKLGTQYF. The CDR3 nucleotides read TGTGCCAGCAGCTTAGTGGTAAAACTTGGGACCCAGTACTTC.

Many counts were recorded for this clonotype. This chain connects TRBV20-1 to TRBJ2-7; D call uncertain. Germline V gene sequence: CDR1 DFQATT, CDR2 SNEGSKA (reference sequence). Trimming took off 3 bases at V and 2 bases at J, with 8 bases between the two ends. The CDR3 is 12 amino acids. The CDR3 sequence: CSARMGPYEQYF. As DNA, the CDR3 is TGCAGTGCTAGGATGGGCCCCTACGAGCAGTACTTC.

The CDR3 DNA follows: TGTGCCAGCAGTTCCGGAAGGGGAGTCAGGCAGTTCTTC. This translates into CASSSGRGVRQFF. V is TRBV12-3 or TRBV12-4 and J is TRBJ2-1; D may be TRBD1 or TRBD2 (5 bases each). CDR3 length: 13 residues. Trimming removed 4 bases at V and 12 bases at J, with 16 bases between.

Only a few counts were recorded for this clonotype. The rearrangement links TRBV5-1 to TRBJ1-1, with a tentative D call TRBD1 (6 bases). Germline V gene sequence: CDR1 SGHRS, CDR2 YFSETQ. This CDR3 contains 15 residues. V was pared by 1 base and J by 4 bases, with 14 bases between. The CDR3 DNA is TGCGCCAGCAGCTTGTCCGGCGCGGGGGCCACTGAAGCTTTCTTT. Amino acid sequence: CASSLSGAGATEAFF.

This clonotype came up many times. The V and J genes are TRBV4-3 and TRBJ2-3; 11 bases are a match to TRBD2. CDR1 and CDR2 (germline): LGHNA, YSLEER. This CDR3 is built from 19 residues. V gave up 0 bases and J gave up 3 bases; unmatched junction bases: 11. The CDR3 loop is CASSQDFIRLAGLTDTQYF. The CDR3, as DNA: TGCGCCAGCAGCCAAGATTTTATCCGACTAGCGGGGTTAACAGATACGCAGTATTTT.

The gene calls are TRBV27 and TRBJ2-6; D is unclear. The V and J ends lost 5 bases and 4 bases respectively, with 6 bases between them. The germline V gene has CDR1 MNHEY and CDR2 SMNVEV (reference sequence). CDR3 length: 13 residues. The CDR3: CASSKGGANVLTF. In nucleotides, the CDR3 is TGTGCCAGCAGTAAGGGAGGGGCCAACGTCCTGACTTTC.

This clonotype was recorded many times. The CDR3 region has the DNA TGCGCCAGCAGCCCCTTTTTCGAAAATGAGCAGTTCTTC. This encodes CASSPFFENEQFF. This chain joins TRBV5-1 and TRBJ2-1, with D unclear. Germline lookup yields CDR1 SGHRS and CDR2 YFSETQ. The CDR3 sequence is 13 residues long. Deletions cut 4 bases from V and 7 bases from J, with 12 bases between.

This clonotype appeared a few times. J is TRBJ2-7 and V is TRBV12-3 or TRBV12-4, with D perhaps matching TRBD1 (6 bases). The CDR3 runs 13 residues. The V end was cut by 9 bases, the J end by 5 bases, with 17 bases between. In DNA form, the CDR3 reads TGTGCCAGTTCTCAGGGGTTTAGGGACGAGCAGTACTTC. Translation: CASSQGFRDEQYF.

This clonotype was counted only a few times. The CDR3 reads CATSDLPGLAVDEQFF. For the CDR3, the DNA is TGTGCCACCAGTGATTTGCCTGGGCTAGCGGTAGATGAGCAGTTCTTC. V usage is TRBV24-1 and J usage is TRBJ2-1, with 7 bases that match TRBD2. CDR1 and CDR2 (germline): KGHDR, SFDVKD. This CDR3 contains 16 residues. Trimming at V came to 0 bases and at J to 8 bases, leaving 9 bases not matched to a gene.

In its sample, this clonotype was seen many times. This sequence joins TRBV24-1 and TRBJ2-1, with 7 bases identical to TRBD2. The germline CDR1 and CDR2 sequences are KGHDR and SFDVKD. This CDR3 is built from 18 residues. Trimming cost V 3 bases and J 2 bases; bases outside gene matches: 12. CDR3 region: CATSDVGLASGTYNEQFF. The DNA for the CDR3 is TGTGCCACCAGTGATGTGGGGCTGGCTAGCGGTACCTACAATGAGCAGTTCTTC.